A single sample gave rise to the 9 T cell receptor beta chains below, sequenced in a study of T cell repertoires in cytomegalovirus infection. In TCRdb, the reads were re-called with MiXCR into one record per CDR3 protein. The sample lists about 740,000 distinct CDR3 sequences, roughly 36% occurring once. Sequencing was carried out using PBMCs. Receptors originate from a human donor in good health (CMV status not recorded). Some clones in this sample may be carry-over from other donors' samples.

This sequence joins TRBV28 and TRBJ1-5, with TRBD1 matching 10 bases. V was pared by 6 bases and J by 6 bases, with 8 bases of the junction left unmatched. Per the germline V gene, CDR1 is MDHEN and CDR2 is SYDVKM. The CDR3 covers 15 residues. The CDR3 nucleotides read TGTGCCAGCAGGGACAGGGGGACTTTGGGTCAGCCCCAGCATTTT. It codes for CASRDRGTLGQPQHF.

This clonotype was observed a single time. This rearrangement joins TRBV6-5 to TRBJ2-1; 11 nucleotides line up with TRBD2. This CDR3 has 15 amino acids. Trimming cost V 4 bases and J 8 bases; bases outside gene matches: 7. The V gene's germline CDR1 is MNHEY and CDR2 SVGAGI. CDR3 amino acids: CASSFLAGGHDEQFF. DNA for the CDR3: TGTGCCAGCAGTTTCCTAGCGGGAGGTCACGATGAGCAGTTCTTC.

The chain has TRBV7-6 and TRBJ2-7; 8 nucleotides align to TRBD1. The germline CDR1 and CDR2 sequences are SGHVS and FNYEAQ. The CDR3 totals 15 residues. J was trimmed by 2 bases and V by 5 bases; bases with no gene match: 8. CDR3 DNA sequence: TGTGCCAGCAGCAACGACAGGGGTTGGGCCTACGAGCAGTACTTC. Amino acid sequence: CASSNDRGWAYEQYF.

The J gene is TRBJ2-1, the V gene TRBV28; no clear D gene. The CDR3 has 11 amino acids. CDR1 MDHEN and CDR2 SYDVKM come from the germline V gene. V gave up 8 bases and J gave up 7 bases, with 9 bases separating them. CDR3 nucleotides: TGTGCCAGCGGGTCTATAAATGAGCAGTTCTTC. Translated: CASGSINEQFF.

The chain joins TRBV19 to TRBJ2-7; D ambiguous. The CDR3 runs to 13 residues. V lost 4 bases and J 4 bases, leaving 11 bases between the germline ends. From germline, CDR1 is LNHDA and CDR2 SQIVND (reference sequence). CDR3 sequence: CASSTSPRYEQYF. The CDR3 DNA reads TGTGCCAGTAGTACCTCACCCCGGTACGAGCAGTACTTC.

Details on this clonotype: The junction departs from germline at one end; a sequencing error may be responsible. This chain connects TRBV28 to TRBJ2-7; the D gene is possibly TRBD1 (5 bases). In germline, CDR1 is MDHEN, CDR2 SYDVKM. This CDR3 region has 15 residues. The CDR3 DNA is TGTGCCAGCAGTTTCTTATTAGGACAAGGCTACGAGCAGCACTTC. Its translation: CASSFLLGQGYEQHF. Variable domain in full (rest from reference TRBV28 and TRBJ2-7): DVKVTQSSRYLVKRTGEKVFLECVQDMDHENMFWYRQDPGLGLRLIYFSYDVKMKEKGDIPEGYSVSREKKERFSLILESASTNQTSMYLCASSFLLGQGYEQHFGPGTRLTVT.

The V and J genes are TRBV6-5 and TRBJ2-3; no firm D call. CDR1 and CDR2 (germline): MNHEY, SVGAGI. Trimming shortened V by 5 bases and J by 3 bases, and 12 bases separated the two germline ends. The CDR3 is 14 amino acids. The CDR3 loop reads CASSEPGRTDTQYF. CDR3 DNA: TGTGCCAGCAGTGAACCTGGACGAACAGATACGCAGTATTTT.

The sample holds a few counts of this clonotype. This rearrangement joins TRBV27 to TRBJ2-7; D gene ambiguous. This CDR3 spans 14 amino acids. CDR1 MNHEY and CDR2 SMNVEV come from the germline V gene (reference sequence). V lost 3 bases, J lost 0 bases, and 9 bases lay in between. In DNA form, the CDR3 reads TGTGCCAGCAGTTTTTACCCAAGCTCCTACGAGCAGTACTTC. It specifies CASSFYPSSYEQYF.

The chain employs TRBV4-2 and TRBJ2-3; 7 nucleotides agree with TRBD2. The CDR3 totals 14 residues. V lost 3 bases to trimming and J lost 3 bases; unmatched junction nucleotides: 3. In germline, CDR1 is LGHNA, CDR2 YNFKEQ. The CDR3 region is CASSHSAGTDTQYF. Here the CDR3 DNA reads TGTGCCAGCAGCCATTCAGCGGGGACAGATACGCAGTATTTT.